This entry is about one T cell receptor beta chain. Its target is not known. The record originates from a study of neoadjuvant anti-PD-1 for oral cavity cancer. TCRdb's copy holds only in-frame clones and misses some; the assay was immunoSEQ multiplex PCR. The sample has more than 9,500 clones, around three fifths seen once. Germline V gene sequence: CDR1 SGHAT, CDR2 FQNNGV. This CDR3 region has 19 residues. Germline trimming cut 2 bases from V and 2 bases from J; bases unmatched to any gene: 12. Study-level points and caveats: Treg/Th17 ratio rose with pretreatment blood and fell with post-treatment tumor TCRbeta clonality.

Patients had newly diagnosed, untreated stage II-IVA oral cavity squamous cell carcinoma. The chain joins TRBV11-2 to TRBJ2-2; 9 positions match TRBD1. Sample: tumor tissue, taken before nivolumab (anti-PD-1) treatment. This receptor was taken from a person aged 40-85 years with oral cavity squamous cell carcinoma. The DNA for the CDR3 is TGTGCCAGCAGCTTAAGACGGTTGGGGACAGGGAGAAACACCGGGGAGCTGTTTTTT. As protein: CASSLRRLGTGRNTGELFF.